Listed below are T cell receptor beta chains from one sample, sequenced in a study of cytomegalovirus exposure and HLA in healthy donors. Some clones are missing from TCRdb's copy, which holds only in-frame ones; the method was immunoSEQ multiplex PCR. The sample holds some 45,000 clones, about 70% seen once. Sample: PBMCs. The receptors shown here come from a man aged 25 to 40 in good health and CMV-seronegative. Each CDR3 is given with its conserved first and last residue. D genes are given only for firm matches. Some rows mark clone size as missing; the rest say once, few, many or name a class of expanded clone.

J gene,V gene,D gene,clone size,CDR3 DNA,CDR3 protein
TRBJ2-7,TRBV9,-,-,TGTGCCAGCAGCCCAAGAGGCCCGGCCGAGCAGTACTTC,CASSPRGPAEQYF
TRBJ2-1,TRBV6-5,TRBD1,-,TGTGCCATTGCTAGGGGGCCCTACAATGAGCAGTTCTTC,CAIARGPYNEQFF
TRBJ2-5,TRBV18,-,-,TGTGCCAGCTCACTCCCCCAAGCCGACAGACTCCAAGAGACCCAGTACTTC,CASSLPQADRLQETQYF
TRBJ2-2,TRBV19,-,few,TGTGCCAGTAGCGGACAGAGCCAATCCCCCGGGGAGCTGTTTTTT,CASSGQSQSPGELFF
TRBJ1-1,TRBV18,TRBD1,-,TGTGCCAGCTCCCCCCGGACAGGGGGGGTACGGAAGAACACTGAAGCTTTCTTT,CASSPRTGGVRKNTEAFF
TRBJ2-5,TRBV7-7,TRBD2,-,TGTGCCAGCAGCTTATCCCCCCGGACTAGCGGGACCCAAGAGACCCAGTACTTC,CASSLSPRTSGTQETQYF
TRBJ2-7,TRBV19,-,-,TGTGCCAGTAGTATGAGGGAAGAAAGCGAGCAGTACTTC,CASSMREESEQYF
TRBJ2-2,TRBV18,TRBD1,-,TGTGCCAGCTCACCCAAGGACAGGAAGGTGGACGGGGAGCTGTTTTTT,CASSPKDRKVDGELFF
TRBJ2-4,TRBV6-1,-,few,TGTGCCAGCAGACCCCGAACAGGACAGCAAAACATTCAGTACTTC,CASRPRTGQQNIQYF
TRBJ1-2,TRBV7-2,-,-,TGTGCCAGCAGCTTGGGAGGCGGCTACACCTTC,CASSLGGGYTF
TRBJ1-1,TRBV6-1,-,-,TGTGCCAGCAGTCGATCAGGGTTGGGGGCTTTCTTT,CASSRSGLGAFF
TRBJ2-4,TRBV6-5,-,few,TGTGCCAGCAGTGTAACAGGACCCAAAAACATTCAGTACTTC,CASSVTGPKNIQYF
TRBJ1-5,TRBV6-6,-,-,TGTGCCAGCAGTCCTAGACAGGTCAATCAGCCCCAGCATTTT,CASSPRQVNQPQHF
TRBJ2-1,TRBV27,TRBD2,-,TGTGCCAGCAGTTTATCCGGGACTAGCGGACTCAATGAGCAGTTCTTC,CASSLSGTSGLNEQFF
TRBJ1-1,TRBV6-4,-,-,TGTGCCAGCAGCCGGGACTCCATGAACACTGAAGCTTTCTTT,CASSRDSMNTEAFF
TRBJ2-2,TRBV10-3,-,-,TGTGCCATCAGTGGGTCTAGGGGTGAAAGTGCCGGGGAGCTGTTTTTT,CAISGSRGESAGELFF
TRBJ2-2,TRBV5-6,-,-,TGTGCCAGCAGCTTCTCAGATTTCACCGGGGAGCTGTTTTTT,CASSFSDFTGELFF
TRBJ2-1,TRBV29-1,-,once,TGCAGCGGAGTGCCCCTCTTGCGCGGGAACAATGAGCAGTTCTTC,CSGVPLLRGNNEQFF
TRBJ1-2,TRBV5-4,TRBD1,-,TGTGCCAGCAGCTTGGACAGGGGGCTGGACTATGGCTACACCTTC,CASSLDRGLDYGYTF
TRBJ1-6,TRBV30,-,-,TGTGCCTGGAGGGGACACAATAATTCACCCCTCCACTTT,CAWRGHNNSPLHF
TRBJ2-1,TRBV2,TRBD2,-,TGTGCCAGCATGGGCGTCGTCTCAGCGGGAAGTAAAAATGAGCAGTTCTTC,CASMGVVSAGSKNEQFF
TRBJ2-5,TRBV6-5,TRBD1,-,TGTGCCAGCAGTTTCGCCACAGGGGTGGGGGAGACCCAGTACTTC,CASSFATGVGETQYF
TRBJ1-2,TRBV2,-,few,TGTGCCAGCAGCACCGCGGGGGACTATGGCTACACCTTC,CASSTAGDYGYTF
TRBJ1-2,TRBV6-1,-,-,TGTGCCATGAACCCCGGGAACCGGGGTGGCTACACCTTC,CAMNPGNRGGYTF
TRBJ2-7,TRBV5-1,-,-,TGCGCCAGCAGCTCCCGGTCATACCGGGGGAGCGAGCAGTACTTC,CASSSRSYRGSEQYF
TRBJ1-5,TRBV6-1,TRBD1,-,TGTGCCAGCAGTGGGACAGGGGTTATCCAGCCCCAGCATTTT,CASSGTGVIQPQHF
TRBJ2-3,TRBV4-2,TRBD2,few,TGTGCCAGCAGCAGAACTAGCGGGCCCACAGATACGCAGTATTTT,CASSRTSGPTDTQYF
TRBJ2-2,TRBV7-9,-,-,TGTGCCAGCAGACAAACGCAGGGTGTCGGGGAGCTGTTTTTT,CASRQTQGVGELFF
TRBJ1-5,TRBV6-1,-,-,TGTGCCAGCAGTGAAGCGCCCCAGAATCAGCCCCAGCATTTT,CASSEAPQNQPQHF
TRBJ2-1,TRBV30,TRBD2,-,TGTGCCTGGACTGTAGCGGGAGCCTTCAGCTCCTACAATGAGCAGTTCTTC,CAWTVAGAFSSYNEQFF
TRBJ1-3,TRBV7-8,TRBD1,medium-sized,TGTGCCAGCAGCTCGTATACGCCGACAGGGATAGCCTCTGGAAACACCATATATTTT,CASSSYTPTGIASGNTIYF
TRBJ1-5,TRBV6-1,-,-,TGTGCCAGCACCCGAACGTGGGAGAGCGATCAGCCCCAGCATTTT,CASTRTWESDQPQHF
TRBJ2-5,TRBV29-1,TRBD2,-,TGCAGCGTTGATCCACTAGCGGGTACGGAGACCCAGTACTTC,CSVDPLAGTETQYF
TRBJ2-7,TRBV13,-,-,TGTGCCAGCAGCTTAGTCTCCCACGAGCAGTACTTC,CASSLVSHEQYF
TRBJ2-1,TRBV7-2,TRBD2,once,TGTGCCAGCAGGCTGGCGGGAGCTCTCTTGTCCTACAATGAGCAGTTCTTC,CASRLAGALLSYNEQFF
TRBJ2-5,TRBV18,TRBD2,-,TGTGCCAGCTCAAGTACCGGGACTAGCGGGGGCCCGGGCCAAGAGACCCAGTACTTC,CASSSTGTSGGPGQETQYF
TRBJ1-1,TRBV30,-,few,TGTGCCTGGAATCTGCAGGCTGGCCAAGAAGCTTTCTTT,CAWNLQAGQEAFF
TRBJ1-1,TRBV7-9,-,-,TGTGCCAGCAGCTTATCAGGGTTGAACACTGAAGCTTTCTTT,CASSLSGLNTEAFF
TRBJ1-3,TRBV5-1,-,-,TGCGCCAGCAGCTTGGGGCCAGGGTCCAGTGTGTTCTCTGGAAACACCATATATTTT,CASSLGPGSSVFSGNTIYF
TRBJ2-7,TRBV5-4,-,-,TGTGCCAGCAGCTTGGGTCCTCCAGGGGAGCAGTACTTC,CASSLGPPGEQYF
TRBJ2-1,TRBV18,TRBD2,-,TGTGCCAGCTCACCTATGGCGGGAGTGGGGGTCAATGAGCAGTTCTTC,CASSPMAGVGVNEQFF
TRBJ1-1,TRBV21-1,-,-,TGTGCCAGCTACCCTCGGGTTCGTGAAGCTTTCTTT,CASYPRVREAFF
TRBJ1-1,TRBV11-2,-,-,TGTGCCAGCAGCTCAGTTTCCCCCAGACAGGCCACGAACACTGAAGCTTTCTTT,CASSSVSPRQATNTEAFF
TRBJ1-4,TRBV25-1,TRBD1,-,TGTGCCAGCGGCTCCGGGACAGTAGATGAAAAACTGTTTTTT,CASGSGTVDEKLFF
TRBJ2-1,TRBV7-8,-,-,TGTGCCAGCAGCTCCCCAAACAGGGATGGAGAGCAGTTCTTC,CASSSPNRDGEQFF
TRBJ2-1,TRBV4-1,TRBD2,-,TGCGCCAGCAGCCAAGGGGGACTAGCGGGGTACAATGAGCAGTTCTTC,CASSQGGLAGYNEQFF
TRBJ2-7,TRBV6-1,-,-,TGTGCCAGCAGTGACCTGTACTTTGGGGGGTCATACGAGCAGTACTTC,CASSDLYFGGSYEQYF
TRBJ1-5,TRBV4-1,-,-,TGCGCCAGCAGCCTCGGCCCCGGGACAAACAATCAGCCCCAGCATTTT,CASSLGPGTNNQPQHF
TRBJ1-1,TRBV5-1,-,-,TGCGCCAGCAGCTTGGGAGGCCGGGGAGTGATTACGGCTTTCTTT,CASSLGGRGVITAFF
TRBJ2-2,TRBV5-6,-,-,TGTGCCAGCAGCTTGTTTATCGGGACATCGAACACCGGGGAGCTGTTTTTT,CASSLFIGTSNTGELFF
TRBJ2-7,TRBV29-1,-,once,TGCAGCGTTGTGCGGGATGCTAGACAGTCCTACGAGCAGTACTTC,CSVVRDARQSYEQYF
TRBJ2-3,TRBV15,TRBD2,-,TGTGCCACCAGCAGAGGAATGGCGGGAGTAACAGATACGCAGTATTTT,CATSRGMAGVTDTQYF
TRBJ2-4,TRBV30,-,-,TGTGCCTGGAGTCTAGGTATGGAAAACATTCAGTACTTC,CAWSLGMENIQYF
TRBJ1-1,TRBV6-5,-,once,TGTGCCAGCAGTTACCTACATCAGGGTGAAGCTTTCTTT,CASSYLHQGEAFF
TRBJ2-6,TRBV6-5,-,-,TGTGCCAGCAGTTACGGGGGCCAGACTGGGGCCAACGTCCTGACTTTC,CASSYGGQTGANVLTF
TRBJ2-5,TRBV11-2,TRBD1,-,TGTGCCAGCAGCTTAAGGACAGGGGTTCGAGAGACCCAGTACTTC,CASSLRTGVRETQYF
TRBJ2-7,TRBV10-3,-,-,TGTGCCATCAGTGGAGGGAGTCATAGCTCCTACGAGCAGTACTTC,CAISGGSHSSYEQYF
TRBJ1-5,TRBV6-4,TRBD1,-,TGTGCCAGCAGCGCGACAGGGAATACCAATCAGCCCCAGCATTTT,CASSATGNTNQPQHF
TRBJ2-7,TRBV7-8,TRBD1,-,TGTGCCAGCAGCGGCAGGACAGGACACGGCTACGAGCAGTACTTC,CASSGRTGHGYEQYF